This T cell receptor beta chain was found in a study of shared clonotypes between healthy human individuals. Study observations and caveats: Clonotypes not shared had lower generation probabilities than those common to all four donors.

Some clones are missing from TCRdb's copy, which holds only in-frame ones; the method was immunoSEQ multiplex PCR. This sample has a few million clones, with approximately 95% found just once. Trimming took off 0 bases at V and 7 bases at J, with 13 bases between the two ends. CDR1 SGHRS and CDR2 YFSETQ come from the germline V gene. CDR3 length equals 14 residues. Comments on this clone: Its antigen is as yet unknown.

The origin of this receptor is a man between 18 and 35 years old in good health. Some clones in this sample may be carry-over from other donors' samples. The chain is built from TRBV5-1 and TRBJ1-1; D is uncertain. Sequencing used naive CD4+ T cells from PBMCs. Documented subset: CD45RA+ positively selected. The chain's CDR3 is CASSLAGVGSEAFF. As DNA, the CDR3 is TGCGCCAGCAGCTTGGCCGGGGTAGGGAGTGAAGCTTTCTTT.